This T cell receptor (beta chain) came from a study of blood T cell repertoires in COVID-19 (TCRdb year 2020). Turning to the overall study: The collaborator samples originated in the United States, Italy and Spain and spanned the acute and convalescent phases of COVID-19. The prospective study material was composed of cDNA or gDNA derived from T cells, B-cell-depleted T cells, or PBMCs. Deeply sampled blood TCRbeta repertoires from subjects exposed to, actively infected with, or recovered from COVID-19 were included in the dataset. The repertoires were made available in a free public database intended to serve as a resource for research on the immune response to SARS-CoV-2. Samples came from the ongoing ImmuneRACE study (first 160 participants) plus 1,254 subjects from 6 global collaborators. The sample metadata nearly always contained a de-identified subject ID, COVID-19 status, age in years and sex. Where available, HLA class I and class II types were obtained from metadata supplied by the sample provider rather than from assay-based typing.

TCRbeta CDR3 regions were amplified from genomic DNA by means of the immunoSEQ Assay, a bias-controlled multiplex PCR. Per the source publication's procedure: The number of nucleated cells in each sample was estimated by amplification of reference gene primers within the assay. Sequence reads were collapsed and filtered to measure the absolute abundance of every unique TCRbeta CDR3 rearrangement. For each sample, productive Simpson clonality was calculated as the square root of Simpson's diversity index over productive rearrangements. This immuneACCESS table, as held by TCRdb, lists in-frame sequences with V and J called but not all clones. Of the missing ones, under half trace to an unresolved V gene in checked studies; the others have no known cause. D and trimming come from the DNA, and the V and J calls and clone size come from that table. The sample contains a few hundred thousand clones, around 84% of them found a single time. The ten largest clones capture around 4.1% of the sample.

Overall results and qualifications from the work: Clinical and demographic metadata were provided uncurated, with the amount varying by source and participant.

In the prospective study, participants were about 18 to 100 years old, resided in 20 to 30 geographic areas of the United States, and were enrolled through a virtual design. Cohort assignment in the prospective study relied on participant-reported clinical history from a screening survey and a study questionnaire. In the prospective study, whole blood, serum and a nasopharyngeal or oropharyngeal swab were collected from each participant by mobile phlebotomists. Over a roughly 2-month period, participants in the prospective study had the option of providing additional blood draws and questionnaires. Before DNA extraction, prospective study blood samples were shipped either frozen or at room temperature. In regard to this clone: What antigen it recognizes has not been identified. No qualities accompany the bases; no much larger clone lies one base away.

The cysteine opens and the phenylalanine closes a CDR3 of 15 amino acids. Only the CDR3 DNA stays, 45 bases, in frame from base 1. In the germline V gene, CDR1 corresponds to MNHNS and CDR2 to SASEGT. V drops 3 bases and J drops 1 base, leaving 11 bases in between. This clonotype was sampled from a man aged 25-45 years with acute COVID-19. The chain joins TRBV6-1 to TRBJ2-3, and perhaps TRBD2 as D gene, on 5 matching bases. The sequenced material came from PBMCs or T cells enriched from blood (not recorded which). The CDR3 sequence is CASSDRGSGTDTQYF. In nucleotide form, the sequence is TGTGCCAGCAGTGACCGGGGTTCTGGCACAGATACGCAGTATTTT.